This entry is about one TCR beta chain. The antigen is unknown. Within the sample, other DNA sequences also encode this same CDR3. The data are from a study of Ad26.COV2.S vaccination and SARS-CoV-2 variants. Findings and limits, study-wide: Reported post-vaccination CD8+ and CD4+ T cell responses to spike showed substantial breadth.

Per germline, CDR1 MNHEY and CDR2 SVGEGT. V lost 2 bases and J 7 bases, leaving 2 bases between the germline ends. The CDR3 runs to 10 residues. The treatment is: some 20 received Ad26.COV2.S at low or high dose, single or two shots; several received placebo; per-sample allocation not given. Following the first vaccine or placebo injection, samples were taken on day 63. Boston supplied an adult donor aged 18-55 years. Using immunoSEQ multiplex PCR, the repertoire was profiled, and TCRdb retains in-frame clones only, with some absent. The sample carries 400,000 to 450,000 clones, about 93% recorded once.

The TCR comes from a person aged 18-65 years who received the Ad26.COV2.S COVID-19 vaccine or a placebo. The chain carries TRBV6-2 or TRBV6-3 and TRBJ2-5, with D unclear. Sequenced here: peripheral blood, sampled in a trial of Ad26.COV2.S vaccine versus placebo. The CDR3 loop is CASSYGTQYF. Written as DNA, the CDR3 is TGTGCCAGCAGTTACGGGACCCAGTACTTC.